This T cell receptor (beta chain) was profiled in a study of cytomegalovirus exposure and HLA in healthy donors. Findings and limits, study-wide: Most TCR sequences showed up rarely, but some public TCRs showed up in many donors. Being indistinguishable, some V segments were excluded, TRBV6-2 and TRBV6-3 among them. A later analysis showed TCR association rates differing by HLA locus, peaking at DRB1 and lowest at HLA-C.

About this clone itself: Its antigen remains unidentified.

The germline CDR1 and CDR2 sequences are KGHSH and LQKENI. J was trimmed by 1 base and V by 5 bases; bases with no gene match: 6. There are 15 residues in the CDR3. PCR was performed using 60 Vbeta and 13 Jbeta primers. Original methodology: Later, tens of millions of unique TCR beta chains were counted in an analysis, and 10 million to 12 million of them were shared. Assay: immunoSEQ multiplex PCR; the TCRdb copy retains only in-frame clones and omits some. V and J calls and clone size follow that table, whereas D and trimming were derived from the DNA. The sample includes about 140,000 clones, 70% of them seen just once.

V usage is TRBV18 and J usage is TRBJ1-2; 8 bases agree with TRBD1. The TCR comes from a woman aged 25 to 39 in good health and CMV-seronegative. The sequencing input was PBMCs. The DNA of the CDR3 is TGTGCCAGCTCAGCGGACAGGGCCCATAACTATGGCTACACCTTC. Translated: CASSADRAHNYGYTF.